The 11 T cell receptor beta chains below all came from one sample that was sequenced in a study of T cell repertoires in cytomegalovirus infection. In TCRdb, the reads were re-called with MiXCR into one record per CDR3 protein. The sample has approximately 910,000 distinct CDR3 sequences; 25% to 40% are singletons. The antigens of these receptors remain unknown. The sample in question was cultured CD8+ T cells from PBMCs, obtained from culture after CMV antigen stimulation. The receptor source for this set is a human donor in good health (CMV status not recorded). Some clones in this sample may be carry-over from other donors' samples.

About this clonotype itself: A junction boundary mismatches the germline segment, possibly from a read error. The chain links TRBV14 to TRBJ2-1; weak D call: TRBD2 (7 bases). This CDR3 is 15 amino acids long. The V gene's germline CDR1 is SGHDN and CDR2 FVKESK. The CDR3 region is CAGSQDGGGRNEQFF. The CDR3 bases are TGTGCCGGCAGCCAAGATGGCGGGGGCCGGAATGAGCAGTTCTTC. Supplemented by reference TRBV14 and TRBJ2-1, the full variable domain reads EAGVTQFPSHSVIEKGQTVTLRCDPISGHDNLYWYRRVMGKEIKFLLHFVKESKQDESGMPNNRFLAERTGGTYSTLKVQPAELEDSGVYFCAGSQDGGGRNEQFFGPGTRLTVL.

J is TRBJ1-2 and V is TRBV12-3 or TRBV12-4; a weak D match, TRBD1 (6 bases). V lost 10 bases, J lost 3 bases, and 15 bases lay in between. The CDR3 spans 13 residues. The CDR3 spells CAIRQETYYGYTF. DNA for the CDR3: TGTGCCATTAGACAGGAGACGTACTATGGCTACACCTTC.

This clonotype was picked up a small number of times. This chain uses TRBV5-8 with TRBJ2-2; 7 bases are a match to TRBD1. This CDR3 is 19 amino acids long. The V gene end was trimmed by 4 bases and the J gene end by 1 base; junction bases not matched to a gene: 16. CDR1 and CDR2 (germline): SGHTS, YDEGEE. The CDR3 protein is CASSRSLVDREMNTGELFF. The CDR3 bases are TGTGCCAGCAGCCGTTCACTCGTAGACAGGGAAATGAACACCGGGGAGCTGTTTTTT.

The V and J genes are TRBV20-1 and TRBJ1-2; 7 bases are a match to TRBD1. The CDR3 is made up of 15 amino acids. Trimming removed 1 base from V and 4 bases from J; junction bases left unmatched: 9. Germline V CDR1 and CDR2: DFQATT, SNEGSKA (reference sequence). The CDR3, as DNA: TGCAGTGCTAGAGGATGGGACAGAAAAGGCTATGGCTACACCTTC. Translating it yields CSARGWDRKGYGYTF.

The chain is built from TRBV10-3 and TRBJ2-3; 10 nucleotides line up with TRBD1. This CDR3 has 17 amino acids. After removal of 6 bases from V and 5 bases from J, the junction contained 14 bases not matched to a gene. Per the germline V gene, CDR1 is ENHRY and CDR2 is SYGVKD. The CDR3 DNA reads TGTGCCATCAGCGGCCTGGACAGGGGGAAGTTTATAGATACGCAGTATTTT. Amino acids: CAISGLDRGKFIDTQYF.

To note about this clonotype: At one end, the junction sequence differs from germline, possibly due to a read error. The chain carries TRBV24-1 and TRBJ2-3; either TRBD1 or TRBD2 may fit D (5 bases each). The CDR3 contains 14 residues. The V gene's germline CDR1 is KGHDR and CDR2 SFDVKD. As DNA, the CDR3 is TGTGTCACCAGTGATACGGGGACCAGGCATACGCAGTATTTT. This encodes CVTSDTGTRHTQYF.

Ten or more counts support this clonotype. The junction does not match germline at one end; this may be a read error. V gene TRBV5-1 combines with J gene TRBJ1-1; weak D call: TRBD1 (6 bases). The CDR3 is made up of 14 amino acids. Germline CDR1 and CDR2: SGHRS and YFSETQ. DNA of the CDR3: TGTGCCAGCAGCTTAGGGGGGCAAGGGACTGAAGCTTTCTTT. It codes for CASSLGGQGTEAFF.

J is TRBJ1-1 and V is TRBV7-9; TRBD1 might be the D (6 bases). Trimming shortened V by 1 base and J by 3 bases, and 12 bases separated the two germline ends. Germline V gives CDR1 SEHNR, CDR2 FQNEAQ (reference sequence). This CDR3 is built from 15 residues. The CDR3 DNA is TGTGCCAGCAGCTTAGGAGGGGGAGGATACACTGAAGCTTTCTTT. It codes for CASSLGGGGYTEAFF.

V and J are TRBV2 and TRBJ2-4; D unclear. Trimming stripped 7 bases from V and 0 bases from J, with 7 bases between. The CDR3 is 13 amino acids. The germline V gene has CDR1 SNHLY and CDR2 FYNNEI. CDR3 bases: TGTGCCAGCATTACGGGAGCCAAAAACATTCAGTACTTC. Amino acids: CASITGAKNIQYF. Full variable domain (missing parts from reference TRBV2 and TRBJ2-4): EPEVTQTPSHQVTQMGQEVILRCVPISNHLYFYWYRQILGQKVEFLVSFYNNEISEKSEIFDDQFSVERPDGSNFTLKIRSTKLEDSAMYFCASITGAKNIQYFGAGTRLSVL.

This sequence joins TRBV7-9 and TRBJ2-3; tentatively, D is TRBD2 (5 bases). Germline V gene sequence: CDR1 SEHNR, CDR2 FQNEAQ (reference sequence). The CDR3 consists of 18 residues. Trimming took 3 bases from V and 0 from J, leaving 19 bases between them. The CDR3 loop reads CASSFRGGRGASTDTQYF. The CDR3 coding sequence is TGTGCCAGCAGCTTTCGGGGTGGTCGAGGAGCTAGCACAGATACGCAGTATTTT.

This clonotype appeared a single time. A read error may account for a junction end that differs from germline. The rearrangement uses TRBV7-6 and TRBJ2-5; weak D call: TRBD1 (6 bases). Germline CDR1 reads SGHVS; CDR2 reads FNYEAQ. The CDR3 covers 13 residues. CDR3 DNA: TGTGACAGCAGCTCTACAGGGCCCGTGGCCCAGTACTTC. Translated: CDSSSTGPVAQYF.